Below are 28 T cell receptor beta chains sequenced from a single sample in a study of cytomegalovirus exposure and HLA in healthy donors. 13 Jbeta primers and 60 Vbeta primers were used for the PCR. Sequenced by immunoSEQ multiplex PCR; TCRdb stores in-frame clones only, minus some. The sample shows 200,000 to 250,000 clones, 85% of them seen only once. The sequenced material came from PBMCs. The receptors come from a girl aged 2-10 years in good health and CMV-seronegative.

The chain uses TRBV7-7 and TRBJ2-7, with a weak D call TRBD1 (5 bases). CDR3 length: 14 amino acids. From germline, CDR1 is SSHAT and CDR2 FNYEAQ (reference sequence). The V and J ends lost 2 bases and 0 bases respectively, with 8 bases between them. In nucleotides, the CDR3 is TGTGCCAGCAGCTTATCGGACACCTCCTACGAGCAGTACTTC. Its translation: CASSLSDTSYEQYF.

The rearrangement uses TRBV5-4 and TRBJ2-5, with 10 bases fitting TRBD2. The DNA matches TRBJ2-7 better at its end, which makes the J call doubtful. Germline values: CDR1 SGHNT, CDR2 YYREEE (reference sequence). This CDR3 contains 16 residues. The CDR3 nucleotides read TGTGCCAGCAGCCCTGGGGGACTAGCGACATCCTACGAGCAGTACTTC. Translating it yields CASSPGGLATSYEQYF.

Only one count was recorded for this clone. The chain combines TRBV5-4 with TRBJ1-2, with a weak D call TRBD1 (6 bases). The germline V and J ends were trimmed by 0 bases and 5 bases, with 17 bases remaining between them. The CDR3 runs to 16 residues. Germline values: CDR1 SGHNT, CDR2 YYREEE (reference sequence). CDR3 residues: CASSLAVDPRGYGYTF. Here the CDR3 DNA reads TGTGCCAGCAGCTTGGCCGTGGACCCGAGGGGGTATGGCTACACCTTC. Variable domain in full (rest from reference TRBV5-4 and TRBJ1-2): ETGVTQSPTHLIKTRGQQVTLRCSSQSGHNTVSWYQQALGQGPQFIFQYYREEENGRGNFPPRFSGLQFPNYSSELNVNALELDDSALYLCASSLAVDPRGYGYTFGSGTRLTVV.

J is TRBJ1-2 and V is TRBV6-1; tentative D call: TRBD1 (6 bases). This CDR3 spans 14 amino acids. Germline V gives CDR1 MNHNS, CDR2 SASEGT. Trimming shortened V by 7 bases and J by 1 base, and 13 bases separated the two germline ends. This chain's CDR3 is CASTRDTVNYGYTF. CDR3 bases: TGTGCCAGCACCCGGGACACTGTTAACTATGGCTACACCTTC.

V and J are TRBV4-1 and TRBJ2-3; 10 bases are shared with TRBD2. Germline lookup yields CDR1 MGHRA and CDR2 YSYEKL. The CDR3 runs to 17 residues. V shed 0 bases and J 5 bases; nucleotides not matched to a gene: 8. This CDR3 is CASSQEGSGGAGDTQYF. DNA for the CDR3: TGCGCCAGCAGCCAAGAGGGAAGCGGGGGGGCCGGAGATACGCAGTATTTT.

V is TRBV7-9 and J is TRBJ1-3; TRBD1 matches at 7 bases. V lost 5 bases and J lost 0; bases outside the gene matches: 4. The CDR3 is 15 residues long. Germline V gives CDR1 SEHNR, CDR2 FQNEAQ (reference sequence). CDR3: CASSRTGASGNTIYF. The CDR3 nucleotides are TGTGCCAGCAGCAGGACAGGTGCCTCTGGAAACACCATATATTTT.

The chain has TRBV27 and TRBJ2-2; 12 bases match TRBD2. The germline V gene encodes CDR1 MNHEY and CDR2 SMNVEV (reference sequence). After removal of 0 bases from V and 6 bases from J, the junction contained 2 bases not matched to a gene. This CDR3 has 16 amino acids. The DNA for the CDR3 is TGTGCCAGCAGTTTATCCCGACTAGCGGGAGCCGGGGAGCTGTTTTTT. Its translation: CASSLSRLAGAGELFF.

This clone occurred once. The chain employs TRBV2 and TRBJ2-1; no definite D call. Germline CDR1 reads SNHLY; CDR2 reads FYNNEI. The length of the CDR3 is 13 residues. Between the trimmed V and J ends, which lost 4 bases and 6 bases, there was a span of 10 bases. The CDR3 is CASSAGYSNEQFF. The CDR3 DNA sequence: TGTGCCAGCAGTGCAGGTTACTCCAATGAGCAGTTCTTC.

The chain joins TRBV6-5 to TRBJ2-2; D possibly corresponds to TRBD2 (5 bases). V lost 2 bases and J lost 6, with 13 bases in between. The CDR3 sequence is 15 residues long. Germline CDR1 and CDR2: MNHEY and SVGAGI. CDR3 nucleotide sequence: TGTGCCAGCAGTTACGAGGGAACGGACCCCGGGGAGCTGTTTTTT. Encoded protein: CASSYEGTDPGELFF.

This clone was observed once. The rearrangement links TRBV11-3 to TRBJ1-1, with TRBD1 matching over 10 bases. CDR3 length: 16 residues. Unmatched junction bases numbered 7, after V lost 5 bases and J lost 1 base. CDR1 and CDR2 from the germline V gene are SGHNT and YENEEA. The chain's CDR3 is CASSPDRGLTNTEAFF. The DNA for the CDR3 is TGTGCCAGCAGCCCTGACAGGGGGCTCACGAACACTGAAGCTTTCTTT.

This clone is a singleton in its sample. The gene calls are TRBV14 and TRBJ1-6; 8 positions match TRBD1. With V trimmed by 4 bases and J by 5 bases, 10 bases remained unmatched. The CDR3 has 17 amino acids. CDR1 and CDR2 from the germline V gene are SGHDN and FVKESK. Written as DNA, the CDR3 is TGTGCCAGCAGCCGAGGACAGGGTCGCGGGCATAATTCACCCCTCCACTTT. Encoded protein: CASSRGQGRGHNSPLHF.

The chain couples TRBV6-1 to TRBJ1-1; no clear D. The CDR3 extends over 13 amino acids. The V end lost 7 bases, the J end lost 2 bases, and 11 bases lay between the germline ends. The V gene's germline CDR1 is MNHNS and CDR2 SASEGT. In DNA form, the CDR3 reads TGTGCCAGCACCAGTGCCCTTAACACTGAAGCTTTCTTT. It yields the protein CASTSALNTEAFF.

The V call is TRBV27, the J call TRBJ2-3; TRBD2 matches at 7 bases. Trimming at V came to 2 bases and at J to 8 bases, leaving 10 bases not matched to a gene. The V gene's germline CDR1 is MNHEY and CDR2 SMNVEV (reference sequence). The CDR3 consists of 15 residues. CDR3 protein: CASSLKRDGVGTQYF. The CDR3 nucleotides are TGTGCCAGCAGTTTAAAGCGGGATGGAGTCGGTACGCAGTATTTT.

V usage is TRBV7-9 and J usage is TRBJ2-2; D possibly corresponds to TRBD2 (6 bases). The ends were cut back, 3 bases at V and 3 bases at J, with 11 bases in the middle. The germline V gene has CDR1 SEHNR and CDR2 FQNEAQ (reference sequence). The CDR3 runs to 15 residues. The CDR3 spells CASSFGSGYTGELFF. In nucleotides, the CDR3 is TGTGCCAGCAGCTTCGGTAGCGGATACACCGGGGAGCTGTTTTTT.

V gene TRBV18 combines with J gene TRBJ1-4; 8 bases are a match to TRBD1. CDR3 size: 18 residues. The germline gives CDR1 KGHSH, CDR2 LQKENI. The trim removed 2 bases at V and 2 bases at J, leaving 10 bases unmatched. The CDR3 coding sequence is TGTGCCAGCTCACCAAACCTGGGCAGGGGGCCTACTAATGAAAAACTGTTTTTT. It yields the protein CASSPNLGRGPTNEKLFF.

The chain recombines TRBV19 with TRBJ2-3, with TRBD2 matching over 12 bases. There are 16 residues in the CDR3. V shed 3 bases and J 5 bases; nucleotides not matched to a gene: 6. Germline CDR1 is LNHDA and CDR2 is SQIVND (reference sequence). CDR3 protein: CASSMPSGRAKDTQYF. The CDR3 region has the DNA TGTGCCAGTAGTATGCCTAGCGGGAGGGCCAAAGATACGCAGTATTTT.

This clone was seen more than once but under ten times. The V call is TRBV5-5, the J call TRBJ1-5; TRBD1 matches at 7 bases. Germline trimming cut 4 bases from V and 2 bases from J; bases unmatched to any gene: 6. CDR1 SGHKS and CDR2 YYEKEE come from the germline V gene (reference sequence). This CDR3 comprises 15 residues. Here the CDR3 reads CASSRDSPGNQPQHF. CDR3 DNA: TGTGCCAGCAGCCGGGACAGTCCTGGCAATCAGCCCCAGCATTTT.

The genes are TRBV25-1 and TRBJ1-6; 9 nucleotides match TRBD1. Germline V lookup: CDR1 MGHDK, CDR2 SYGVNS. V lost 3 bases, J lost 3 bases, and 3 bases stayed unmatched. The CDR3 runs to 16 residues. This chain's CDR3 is CASSDTGGFYNSPLHF. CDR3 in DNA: TGTGCCAGCAGTGACACAGGGGGCTTCTATAATTCACCCCTCCACTTT.

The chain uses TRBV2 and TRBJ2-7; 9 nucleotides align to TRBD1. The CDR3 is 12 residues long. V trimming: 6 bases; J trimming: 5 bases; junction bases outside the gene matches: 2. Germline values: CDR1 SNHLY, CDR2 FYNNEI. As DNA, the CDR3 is TGTGCCAGCAGCAGGACAGGGGACGAGCAGTACTTC. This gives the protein CASSRTGDEQYF. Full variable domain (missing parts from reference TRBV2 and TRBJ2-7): EPEVTQTPSHQVTQMGQEVILRCVPISNHLYFYWYRQILGQKVEFLVSFYNNEISEKSEIFDDQFSVERPDGSNFTLKIRSTKLEDSAMYFCASSRTGDEQYFGPGTRLTVT.

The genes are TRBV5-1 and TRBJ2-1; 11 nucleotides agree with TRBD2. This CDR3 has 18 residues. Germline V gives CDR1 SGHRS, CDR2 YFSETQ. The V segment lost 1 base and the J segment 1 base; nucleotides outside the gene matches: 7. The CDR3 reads CASSLSTSGGESYNEQFF. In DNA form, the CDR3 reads TGCGCCAGCAGCTTGTCTACTAGCGGGGGTGAATCCTACAATGAGCAGTTCTTC.

Written as DNA, the CDR3 is TGTGCCAGCAGCTGGGGACAGGGGGCAAGGGGAAACACCATATATTTT. It translates to CASSWGQGARGNTIYF. This chain uses TRBV7-9 with TRBJ1-3, with 12 bases aligning to TRBD1. The CDR3 totals 16 residues. Germline V gene data show CDR1 as SEHNR and CDR2 as FQNEAQ (reference sequence). The trim removed 4 bases at V and 4 bases at J, leaving 5 bases unmatched.

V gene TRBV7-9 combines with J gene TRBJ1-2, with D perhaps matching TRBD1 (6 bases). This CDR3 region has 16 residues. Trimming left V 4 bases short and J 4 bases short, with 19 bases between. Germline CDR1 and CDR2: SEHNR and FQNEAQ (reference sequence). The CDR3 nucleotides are TGTGCCAGCAGCTCCCCACGGGGACAAAGATTCTATGGCTACACCTTC. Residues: CASSSPRGQRFYGYTF.

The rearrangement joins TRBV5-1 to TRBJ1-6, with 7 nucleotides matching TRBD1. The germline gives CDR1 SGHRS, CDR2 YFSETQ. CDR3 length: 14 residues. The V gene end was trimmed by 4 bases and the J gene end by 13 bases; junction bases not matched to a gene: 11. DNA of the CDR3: TGCGCCAGCAGCGAGGAGACAGGGCTGTTGCCCCTCCACTTT. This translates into CASSEETGLLPLHF.

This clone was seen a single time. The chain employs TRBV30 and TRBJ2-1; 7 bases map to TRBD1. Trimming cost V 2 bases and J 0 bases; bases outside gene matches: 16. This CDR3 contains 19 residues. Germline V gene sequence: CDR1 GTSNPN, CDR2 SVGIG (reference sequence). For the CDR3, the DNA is TGTGCCTGGAGTCCTAACAGGGGTACTCTATCAAACTCCTACAATGAGCAGTTCTTC. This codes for CAWSPNRGTLSNSYNEQFF.

The CDR3 protein is CASRGGGADTQYF. CDR3 nucleotide sequence: TGTGCCAGCAGAGGCGGGGGGGCAGATACGCAGTATTTT. The V and J genes are TRBV6-6 and TRBJ2-3, with 9 bases aligning to TRBD2. Germline loops: CDR1 MNHNY, CDR2 SVGAGI (reference sequence). This CDR3 is built from 13 residues. Trimming took 6 bases from V and 4 from J; bases not matched to a gene: 2.

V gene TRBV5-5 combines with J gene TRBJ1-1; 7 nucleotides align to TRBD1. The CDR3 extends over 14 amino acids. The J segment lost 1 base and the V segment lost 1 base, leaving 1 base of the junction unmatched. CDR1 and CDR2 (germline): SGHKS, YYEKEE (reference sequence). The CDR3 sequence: CASSLHRGNTEAFF. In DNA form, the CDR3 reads TGTGCCAGCAGCTTGCACAGGGGGAACACTGAAGCTTTCTTT.

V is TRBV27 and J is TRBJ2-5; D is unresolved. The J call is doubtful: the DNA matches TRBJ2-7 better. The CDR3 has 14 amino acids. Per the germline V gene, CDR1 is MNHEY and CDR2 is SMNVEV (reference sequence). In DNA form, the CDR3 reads TGTGCCAGCAGTTTCAACAGTCTTCCCTACGAGCAGTACTTC. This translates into CASSFNSLPYEQYF.

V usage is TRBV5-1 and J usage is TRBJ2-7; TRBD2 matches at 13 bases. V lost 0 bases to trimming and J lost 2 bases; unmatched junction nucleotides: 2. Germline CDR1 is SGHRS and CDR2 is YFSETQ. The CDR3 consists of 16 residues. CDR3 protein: CASSLVTSGRAYEQYF. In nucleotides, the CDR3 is TGCGCCAGCAGCTTGGTAACTAGCGGGAGGGCCTACGAGCAGTACTTC.